The 28 T cell receptor beta chains below all came from one sample that was sequenced in a study of vaccination effects on CD4 cells after COVID-19 (dated by TCRdb to about 2022). In the ViraFEST assay, PBMC were stimulated with viral peptide pools, and TCR sequencing was then used to find antigen-specific CD4+ T cell clonotypes based on their expansion. After around ten days of culture, CD4+ T cells were isolated with the EasySep CD4+ T cell isolation kit. The absence of prior SARS-CoV-2 infection in healthy vaccine recipients was confirmed by negative nucleocapsid antibodies before and after vaccination. The protocol used for the library was the immunoSEQ multiplex PCR assay. Entries here come from immuneACCESS through TCRdb and include only in-frame sequences with V and J called. Some clones fail to appear in such tables; in the studies checked, an unresolved V gene covers under half of the shortfall, and the cause of the remainder is unknown. The sample table contains 20,000 to 30,000 clones; only one count was recorded for just under 75% of them. Jointly, the top ten make up around 3.5% of the sample.

Their antigens remain unidentified. This material consisted of CD4+ T cells from PBMCs cultured with SARS-CoV-2 spike peptides, taken before COVID-19 vaccination. The cell subset or site label for this specimen denotes: SARS-CoV-2 spike overlapping peptide pool stimulation. The source of these receptors is a human donor who received a COVID-19 vaccine.

CDR3 loop: CASSYSGANVLTF. CDR3 DNA sequence: TGTGCCAGCAGTTATTCTGGGGCCAACGTCCTGACTTTC. This chain joins TRBV6-6 and TRBJ2-6; D gene uncertain. The V gene lost 3 bases and the J gene lost 1 base, with 1 base spanning the gap. This CDR3 has 13 residues. CDR1 is MNHNY, CDR2 SVGAGI, per germline (reference sequence).

This chain links TRBV7-8 with TRBJ1-2; 8 bases fit TRBD1. Germline V gene data show CDR1 as SGHVS and CDR2 as FQNEAQ. After removal of 5 bases from V and 6 bases from J, the junction contained 11 bases not matched to a gene. This CDR3 has 15 residues. This chain's CDR3 is CASSRSTGEVHGYTF. The CDR3 DNA follows: TGTGCCAGCAGCAGATCGACAGGGGAGGTTCATGGCTACACCTTC.

This sequence joins TRBV5-6 and TRBJ2-3, with 11 bases fitting TRBD2. Germline CDR1 and CDR2: SGHDT and YYEEEE. This CDR3 region has 19 residues. Trimming cost V 4 bases and J 1 base; bases outside gene matches: 14. CDR3 region: CASSRLGLAGGRGTDTQYF. The CDR3 DNA reads TGTGCCAGCAGCCGCCTCGGGCTAGCGGGGGGCCGTGGCACAGATACGCAGTATTTT.

This clone was detected a few times. This rearrangement joins TRBV10-3 to TRBJ2-2, with 9 nucleotides matching TRBD1. This CDR3 region has 15 residues. Germline-derived CDR1 and CDR2 are ENHRY and SYGVKD. The junction had 4 bases not matched to a gene; V was cut back by 6 bases and J by 2 bases. CDR3 bases: TGTGCCATCAGACCGGGACAGGGTAACACCGGGGAGCTGTTTTTT. It specifies CAIRPGQGNTGELFF.

As concerns this clone: This specimen includes other DNA sequences encoding the same CDR3. V gene TRBV18 combines with J gene TRBJ2-1, with 8 bases aligning to TRBD2. Germline CDR1 KGHSH, CDR2 LQKENI. Unmatched junction bases numbered 5, after V lost 1 base and J lost 3 bases. The CDR3 covers 16 residues. In DNA form, the CDR3 reads TGTGCCAGCTCACCACGTCTCGCGGGGGGCTACAATGAGCAGTTCTTC. Translation gives CASSPRLAGGYNEQFF.

The CDR3 protein is CASSLEVRVNTEAFF. The CDR3 DNA follows: TGTGCCAGCAGCTTAGAGGTCAGGGTGAACACTGAAGCTTTCTTT. The gene calls are TRBV7-9 and TRBJ1-1, with D perhaps TRBD1 (5 bases). CDR1 is SEHNR, CDR2 FQNEAQ, per germline (reference sequence). The CDR3 consists of 15 residues. Trimming left V 1 base short and J 0 bases short, with 9 bases between.

The chain is built from TRBV14 and TRBJ2-7; 8 nucleotides align to TRBD1. The V gene end was trimmed by 0 bases and the J gene end by 6 bases; junction bases not matched to a gene: 1. The germline CDR1 and CDR2 sequences are SGHDN and FVKESK. The CDR3 totals 13 residues. The CDR3 nucleotides read TGTGCCAGCAGCCAAGACAGGGGGCGCGAGCAGTACTTC. It encodes CASSQDRGREQYF.

The rearrangement joins TRBV6-5 to TRBJ1-1; TRBD1 might be the D (5 bases). The V gene's germline CDR1 is MNHEY and CDR2 SVGAGI. CDR3 length: 16 residues. V lost 2 bases and J 4 bases, leaving 17 bases between the germline ends. The chain's CDR3 is CASSYVQGRSGTEAFF. DNA of the CDR3: TGTGCCAGCAGTTACGTTCAGGGAAGATCGGGCACTGAAGCTTTCTTT.

The rearrangement links TRBV5-4 to TRBJ2-1; 11 nucleotides match TRBD2. The CDR3 loop spans 15 amino acids. Germline V gene sequence: CDR1 SGHNT, CDR2 YYREEE (reference sequence). The ends lost 5 bases at V and 4 bases at J; junction bases unmatched: 5. CDR3 residues: CASSSGLAGYNEQFF. CDR3 bases: TGTGCCAGCAGTTCCGGACTAGCGGGTTACAATGAGCAGTTCTTC.

The chain is built from TRBV6-2 or TRBV6-3 and TRBJ1-5, with TRBD1 matching over 8 bases. J was trimmed by 9 bases and V by 4 bases; bases with no gene match: 11. The CDR3 has 15 amino acids. Germline V gene sequence: CDR1 MNHEY, CDR2 SVGEGT. DNA of the CDR3: TGTGCCAGCAGTTCTTGGACAGGGCGAGGTCCGCCCCAGCATTTT. Protein sequence: CASSSWTGRGPPQHF.

The chain recombines TRBV5-1 with TRBJ1-4; the D is unclear. From germline, CDR1 is SGHRS and CDR2 YFSETQ. The V and J ends lost 3 bases and 0 bases respectively, with 18 bases between them. The CDR3 sequence is 18 residues long. The CDR3 loop is CASSWMPQNIATNEKLFF. The CDR3 DNA is TGCGCCAGCAGCTGGATGCCTCAGAATATAGCAACTAATGAAAAACTGTTTTTT.

This clone was seen just once. The CDR3 reads CASSMPEASEQYF. CDR3 DNA: TGTGCCAGTAGTATGCCTGAGGCTAGCGAGCAGTACTTC. The chain recombines TRBV19 with TRBJ2-7; D gene unclear. Trimming removed 3 bases from V and 6 bases from J, with 12 bases in between. Germline CDR1 LNHDA, CDR2 SQIVND (reference sequence). The CDR3 length is 13 residues.

The chain joins TRBV5-1 to TRBJ2-3, with 8 bases fitting TRBD2. Germline V gene sequence: CDR1 SGHRS, CDR2 YFSETQ. The CDR3 contains 16 residues. Trimming took 4 bases from V and 1 from J; bases not matched to a gene: 8. The CDR3 DNA follows: TGCGCCAGCAGCCTGACCCGGGGGGGCGGCACAGATACGCAGTATTTT. It specifies CASSLTRGGGTDTQYF.

This clone has a handful of counts. The rearrangement uses TRBV6-1 and TRBJ2-3, with D maybe TRBD2 (5 bases). CDR1 is MNHNS and CDR2 is SASEGT in the germline V gene. The CDR3 is 15 amino acids. Between the trimmed V and J ends, which lost 1 base and 4 bases, there was a span of 12 bases. For the CDR3, the DNA is TGTGCCAGCAGTGAAGTTCGGAGGTTCGCAGATACGCAGTATTTT. The encoded protein is CASSEVRRFADTQYF.

The rearrangement uses TRBV3-1 (or the pseudogene TRBV3-2) and TRBJ2-7; no definite D call. The CDR3 is 12 residues long. CDR1 and CDR2 from the germline V gene are LGHDT and YNNKEL (reference sequence). Trimming cost V 0 bases and J 3 bases, with 3 bases left between them. Written as DNA, the CDR3 is TGTGCCAGCAGCCAAGAGAACTACGAGCAGTACTTC. It is translated as CASSQENYEQYF.

This chain joins TRBV6-5 and TRBJ2-2; D not resolved. There are 14 residues in the CDR3. V was trimmed by 2 bases and J by 5 bases, leaving 9 bases between them. In germline, CDR1 is MNHEY, CDR2 SVGAGI. The CDR3 sequence: CASSYRPWTGELFF. For the CDR3, the DNA is TGTGCCAGCAGTTACCGTCCGTGGACCGGGGAGCTGTTTTTT.

The chain couples TRBV20-1 to TRBJ2-7; D unresolved. Trimming left V 3 bases short and J 6 bases short, with 15 bases between. The length of the CDR3 is 13 residues. CDR1 and CDR2 from the germline V gene are DFQATT and SNEGSKA (reference sequence). The CDR3 DNA is TGCAGTGCTAGTGGGAATATGAACAGCGAGCAGTACTTC. Translation gives CSASGNMNSEQYF.

The chain combines TRBV11-2 with TRBJ1-5, with D uncertain. The CDR3 sequence is 12 residues long. Germline CDR1 reads SGHAT; CDR2 reads FQNNGV. The ends were cut back, 0 bases at V and 9 bases at J, with 6 bases in the middle. This chain's CDR3 is CASSLERGPQHF. CDR3 sequence (DNA): TGTGCCAGCAGCTTAGAACGGGGGCCCCAGCATTTT.

The genes are TRBV3-1 (or the pseudogene TRBV3-2) and TRBJ2-2, with TRBD1 as a possible D gene (6 bases). The CDR3 has 16 amino acids. CDR1 is LGHDT, CDR2 YNNKEL, per germline (reference sequence). Trimming left V 2 bases short and J 2 bases short, with 12 bases between. The CDR3 DNA reads as TGTGCCAGCAGCCAAAGCAGGGGCTCTAACACCGGGGAGCTGTTTTTT. This sequence encodes CASSQSRGSNTGELFF.

This chain uses TRBV15 with TRBJ2-3; D not certain. CDR3 length: 14 amino acids. V lost 4 bases, J lost 2 bases, and 10 bases lay in between. Per germline, CDR1 LNHNV and CDR2 YYDKDF (reference sequence). The CDR3 sequence: CATSNNGFTDTQYF. The CDR3 DNA is TGTGCCACCAGCAACAACGGCTTCACAGATACGCAGTATTTT. The full variable domain, with the rest looked up from reference TRBV15 and TRBJ2-3, is DAMVIQNPRYQVTQFGKPVTLSCSQTLNHNVMYWYQQKSSQAPKLLFHYYDKDFNNEADTPDNFQSRRPNTSFCFLDIRSPGLGDTAMYLCATSNNGFTDTQYFGPGTRLTVL.

The chain couples TRBV10-3 to TRBJ2-3; D gene ambiguous. Trimming removed 10 bases at V and 4 bases at J, with 12 bases between. The germline gives CDR1 ENHRY, CDR2 SYGVKD. The CDR3 contains 12 residues. The CDR3 DNA sequence: TGTGCCACGTCCACTGAGGCAGATACGCAGTATTTT. Its protein product is CATSTEADTQYF.

The rearrangement links TRBV5-1 to TRBJ1-1; TRBD1 agrees at 10 bases. Germline assignment: CDR1 SGHRS and CDR2 YFSETQ. This CDR3 spans 17 amino acids. V lost 6 bases to trimming and J lost 1 base; unmatched junction nucleotides: 12. The CDR3 region is CASISGTGASGNTEAFF. CDR3 DNA: TGCGCCAGCATATCCGGGACAGGGGCCTCCGGGAACACTGAAGCTTTCTTT.

This chain connects TRBV7-9 to TRBJ1-1; possibly TRBD1 for D (6 bases). CDR1 and CDR2 (germline): SEHNR, FQNEAQ (reference sequence). V lost 5 bases and J lost 0, with 19 bases in between. This CDR3 has 17 residues. Here the CDR3 DNA reads TGTGCCAGCAGCCGGGGGGGGGCAGCAGGGATGAACACTGAAGCTTTCTTT. Translated: CASSRGGAAGMNTEAFF.

The chain uses TRBV12-5 and TRBJ2-4; TRBD2 matches 10 bases. V was pared by 0 bases and J by 7 bases, with 6 bases of the junction left unmatched. The CDR3 loop spans 16 amino acids. Germline V gene lookup returns CDR1 LGHNT and CDR2 FRNRAP. The CDR3 sequence: CASGLVLAGEGNIQYF. DNA for the CDR3: TGTGCTAGTGGTTTGGTGCTAGCGGGAGAAGGGAACATTCAGTACTTC.

The DNA of the CDR3 is TGTGCCAGCAGTGTTGAGGGTCAGGGGGTTGAGACCCAGTACTTC. Protein sequence: CASSVEGQGVETQYF. The J gene is TRBJ2-5, the V gene TRBV2; 7 positions match TRBD1. Losses at the gene ends were 4 bases for V and 5 bases for J; bases not matched to a gene: 10. This CDR3 contains 15 residues. In germline, CDR1 is SNHLY, CDR2 FYNNEI.

The chain joins TRBV29-1 to TRBJ2-2; TRBD1 matches 7 bases. Looked up from germline, CDR1 is SQVTM and CDR2 is ANQGSEA. This CDR3 has 14 residues. The V segment lost 2 bases and the J segment 6 bases; nucleotides outside the gene matches: 6. CDR3 coding DNA: TGCAGCGTTGAAAATCCCGGGACAGCCGGGGAGCTGTTTTTT. It specifies CSVENPGTAGELFF.

The rearrangement joins TRBV5-1 to TRBJ2-5, with TRBD1 identical over 7 bases. V shed 0 bases, J shed 4 bases, and the junction held 6 bases outside the gene matches. This CDR3 region has 15 residues. Germline CDR1 reads SGHRS; CDR2 reads YFSETQ. The CDR3 DNA reads TGCGCCAGCAGCTTGGAGGGACAGTCCGTAGAGACCCAGTACTTC. Its translation: CASSLEGQSVETQYF. Complete variable domain (other parts from reference TRBV5-1 and TRBJ2-5): KAGVTQTPRYLIKTRGQQVTLSCSPISGHRSVSWYQQTPGQGLQFLFEYFSETQRNKGNFPGRFSGRQFSNSRSEMNVSTLELGDSALYLCASSLEGQSVETQYFGPGTRLLVL.

The V gene is TRBV10-1, the J gene TRBJ2-2, with D possibly matching TRBD2 (5 bases). Germline CDR1 reads WNHNN; CDR2 reads SYGVQD (reference sequence). V was clipped by 6 bases and J by 8 bases, with 13 bases between them. This CDR3 spans 13 amino acids. The CDR3 region has the DNA TGCGCCAGCAGCAGAGCCGGGGAGGGGGAGCTGTTTTTT. Translation gives CASSRAGEGELFF.